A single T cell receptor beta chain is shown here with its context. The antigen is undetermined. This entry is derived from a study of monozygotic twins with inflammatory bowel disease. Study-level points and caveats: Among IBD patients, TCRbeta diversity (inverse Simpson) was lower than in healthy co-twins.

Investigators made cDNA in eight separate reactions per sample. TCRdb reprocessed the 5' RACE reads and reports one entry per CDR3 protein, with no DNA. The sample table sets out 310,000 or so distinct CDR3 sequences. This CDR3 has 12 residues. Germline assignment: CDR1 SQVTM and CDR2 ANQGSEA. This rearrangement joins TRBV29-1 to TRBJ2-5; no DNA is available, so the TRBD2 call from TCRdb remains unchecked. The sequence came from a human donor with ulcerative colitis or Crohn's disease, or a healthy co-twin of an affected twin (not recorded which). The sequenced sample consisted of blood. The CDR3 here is CSVDPSAETQYF.